Below, 3 T cell receptor beta chains from the same sample are listed, as sequenced in a study of cytomegalovirus exposure and HLA in healthy donors. It was with 60 Vbeta and 13 Jbeta primers that the PCR ran. The data were produced by immunoSEQ multiplex PCR, yet TCRdb's version contains in-frame clones alone and is incomplete. The sample lists 210,000 or so clones, 60% to 80% occurring once. Sequences were obtained from PBMCs. Receptors were obtained from a man younger than 35 in good health and CMV-seronegative.

The gene calls are TRBV28 and TRBJ1-1, with D perhaps matching TRBD1 (5 bases). The CDR3 loop spans 15 amino acids. V was clipped by 1 base and J by 3 bases, with 12 bases between them. The germline V gene encodes CDR1 MDHEN and CDR2 SYDVKM. The CDR3 sequence is CASSLSEGWDTEAFF. The CDR3 bases are TGTGCCAGCAGTTTATCGGAGGGGTGGGACACTGAAGCTTTCTTT.

The chain links TRBV19 to TRBJ2-6; 7 bases are a match to TRBD1. The CDR3 has 15 amino acids. Trimming cost V 7 bases and J 1 base; bases outside gene matches: 4. The germline gives CDR1 LNHDA, CDR2 SQIVND (reference sequence). The DNA of the CDR3 is TGTGCCAGTACCGACAGGGCATCTGGGGCCAACGTCCTGACTTTC. This translates into CASTDRASGANVLTF.

This chain links TRBV5-4 with TRBJ2-5, with 8 bases matching TRBD2. Germline lookup yields CDR1 SGHNT and CDR2 YYREEE (reference sequence). V gave up 4 bases and J gave up 5 bases; unmatched junction bases: 4. CDR3 length: 13 residues. CDR3 amino acids: CASSSGGWETQYF. The CDR3 DNA sequence: TGTGCCAGCAGCAGCGGGGGCTGGGAGACCCAGTACTTC.